Reported below is one TCR beta chain. Repertoires were generated with immunoSEQ multiplex PCR, while TCRdb's copy carries only in-frame clones and drops some. The sample shows approximately 110,000 clones, 80% to 95% of them seen only once. This sample was included in a study of T cell responses to AZD1222 COVID-19 vaccine. Per the germline V gene, CDR1 is SEHNR and CDR2 is FQNEAQ (reference sequence). The CDR3 loop spans 15 amino acids. V lost 1 base, J lost 4 bases, and 13 bases lay in between. The chain links TRBV7-9 to TRBJ1-1, with D possibly being TRBD1 (5 bases). The source of this sequence is an adult who received the AZD1222 COVID-19 vaccine. This specimen was peripheral blood, taken 28 days after the second AZD1222 dose. CDR3 residues: CASSLVLGEGTEAFF. CDR3 DNA sequence: TGTGCCAGCAGCTTAGTTCTGGGGGAAGGCACTGAAGCTTTCTTT.